This TCR beta chain was obtained from a study of long-term antiretroviral therapy in people with HIV. Study results and limitations: Among HIV repertoires, CDR3 length ranges were narrower than those of controls.

This was the immunoSEQ v3.0 assay at survey level. The sequencing target was about 35,000-55,000 T-cell genomes per sample. Generated by immunoSEQ multiplex PCR, the TCRdb table keeps only in-frame clones and is missing some. The table records tens of thousands of clones, 90% to 95% of them present only once. Concerning this clone itself: What it recognizes is unknown.

Treatment for all HIV-infected participants took place in the United States. The study used samples holding about 0.9-11 million cryopreserved PBMC before DNA extraction. This clonotype was sampled from a woman aged 45-65 years with HIV. The sequenced sample was unsorted PBMCs, obtained 3.7 years after starting antiretroviral therapy.

The CDR3 DNA reads TGTGCCAGCAACCGACTCGACTCTGGAAACACCATATATTTT. Protein product: CASNRLDSGNTIYF. The V and J genes are TRBV5-6 and TRBJ1-3; D unresolved. V dropped 6 bases and J dropped 0 bases, with 10 bases sitting between them. This CDR3 contains 14 residues. Germline CDR1 is SGHDT and CDR2 is YYEEEE.